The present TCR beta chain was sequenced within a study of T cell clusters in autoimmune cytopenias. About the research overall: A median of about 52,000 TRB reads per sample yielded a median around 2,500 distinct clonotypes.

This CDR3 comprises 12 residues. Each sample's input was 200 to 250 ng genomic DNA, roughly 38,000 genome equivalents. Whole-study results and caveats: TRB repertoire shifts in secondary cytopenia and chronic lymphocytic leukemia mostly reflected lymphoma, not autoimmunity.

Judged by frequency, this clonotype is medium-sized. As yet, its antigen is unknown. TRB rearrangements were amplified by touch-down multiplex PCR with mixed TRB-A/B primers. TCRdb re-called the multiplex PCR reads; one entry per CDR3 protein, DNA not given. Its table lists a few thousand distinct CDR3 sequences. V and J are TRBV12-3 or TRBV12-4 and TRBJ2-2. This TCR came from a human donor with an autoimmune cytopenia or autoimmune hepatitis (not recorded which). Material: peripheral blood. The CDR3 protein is CASSSGVGELFF.